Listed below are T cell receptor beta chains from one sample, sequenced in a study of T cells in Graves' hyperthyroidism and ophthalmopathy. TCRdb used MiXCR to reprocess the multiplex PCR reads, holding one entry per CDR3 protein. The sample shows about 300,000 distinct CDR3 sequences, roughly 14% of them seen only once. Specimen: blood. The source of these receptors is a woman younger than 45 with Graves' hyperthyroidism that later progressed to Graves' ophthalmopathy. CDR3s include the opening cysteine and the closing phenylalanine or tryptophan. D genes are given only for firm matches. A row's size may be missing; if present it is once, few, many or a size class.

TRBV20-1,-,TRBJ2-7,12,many,CTPLAAGYEQYF,TGCACTCCCCTAGCAGCCGGCTACGAGCAGTACTTC
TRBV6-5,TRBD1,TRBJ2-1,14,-,CASSYWTGMDEQFF,TGTGCCAGCAGTTATTGGACAGGGATGGATGAGCAGTTCTTC
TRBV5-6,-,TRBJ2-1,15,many,CASISSPSSYNEQFF,TGTGCCAGCATCTCTTCCCCGAGCTCCTACAATGAGCAGTTCTTC
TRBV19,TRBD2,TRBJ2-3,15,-,CASSPLAGVEDTQYF,TGTGCCAGTAGTCCCCTAGCGGGGGTGGAAGATACGCAGTATTTT
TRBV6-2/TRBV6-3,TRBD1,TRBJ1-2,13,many,CASSPGTGAGYTF,TGTGCCAGCAGTCCCGGGACAGGGGCCGGCTACACCTTC
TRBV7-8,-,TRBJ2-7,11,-,CASRESGEQYF,TGTGCCAGCAGGGAAAGCGGCGAGCAGTACTTC
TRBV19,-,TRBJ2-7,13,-,CASSPLTGGEQYF,TGTGCCAGTAGTCCACTCACAGGAGGCGAGCAGTACTTC
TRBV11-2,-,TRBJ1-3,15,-,CASSLDASSGNTIYF,TGTGCCAGCAGCTTAGATGCGAGCTCTGGAAACACCATATATTTT
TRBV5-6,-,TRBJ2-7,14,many,CASSPRTGLGEQYF,TGTGCCAGCAGCCCCCGTACGGGCCTTGGAGAGCAGTACTTC
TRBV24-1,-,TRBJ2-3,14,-,CATSVGGSRDTQYF,TGTGCCACCAGTGTTGGGGGCTCAAGGGATACGCAGTATTTT
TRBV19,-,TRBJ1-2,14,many,CASSILPANYGYTF,TGTGCCAGTAGTATATTGCCCGCTAACTATGGCTACACCTTC
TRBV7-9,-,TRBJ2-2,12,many,CASSSPTGELFF,TGTGCCAGCAGTTCCCCCACCGGGGAGCTGTTTTTT
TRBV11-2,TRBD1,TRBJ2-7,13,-,CASSLEGGYRQYF,TGTGCCAGCAGCTTAGAAGGGGGCTACAGGCAGTACTTC
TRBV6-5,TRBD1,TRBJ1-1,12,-,CASSSTGKEAFF,TGTGCCAGCAGTTCGACAGGGAAAGAAGCTTTCTTT
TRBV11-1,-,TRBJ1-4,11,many,CASSSGEKLFF,TGTGCCAGCAGCTCCGGGGAAAAACTGTTTTTT
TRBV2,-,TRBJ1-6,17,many,CASRVSVAASPNSPLHF,TGTGCCAGCAGAGTGTCGGTAGCCGCCTCCCCTAATTCACCCCTCCACTTT